This T cell receptor (beta chain) was sequenced during a study of blood T cell repertoires in COVID-19. Sequencing used immunoSEQ multiplex PCR; TCRdb keeps in-frame clones, though not all of them. The table has under 250,000 clones, about 80% seen once. The germline CDR1 and CDR2 sequences are PRHDT and FYEKMQ (reference sequence). There are 15 residues in the CDR3. V shed 0 bases and J shed 3 bases, with 10 bases lying between them. This TCR was recovered from a woman aged 50 to 60 who had been exposed to COVID-19. The chain combines TRBV13 with TRBJ2-3, with D possibly matching TRBD2 (5 bases). Sequenced material: PBMCs or T cells enriched from blood (not recorded which). CDR3 protein: CASSLGRVKTDTQYF. The CDR3 nucleotides read TGTGCCAGCAGCTTAGGGAGGGTTAAGACAGATACGCAGTATTTT.